A selection of T cell receptor beta chains follows, all from one sample in a study of human T cells and chemical hapten exposure. TCRdb reprocessed the reads with MiXCR, giving one entry per CDR3 protein. Among 95,000 to 150,000 distinct CDR3 sequences listed, over 7% were seen once. Sequencing input: whole blood. These receptors were obtained from a human donor in good health. Some clones in this sample may be carry-over from other donors' samples. Each CDR3 is given with its conserved first and last residue. D genes are given only for firm matches. Where a row states a size, it is once, few, many or the class of an expanded clone; other rows omit it.

cdr3_aa | cdr3_nt | cdr3_length | clone_size | j_call | v_call | d_call
CASSVGQGSGYTF | TGTGCCAGCAGCGTCGGACAGGGAAGTGGCTACACCTTC | 13 | many | TRBJ1-2 | TRBV9 | TRBD1
CASSPYIFLESTDTQYF | TGTGCCAGCAGTCCGTACATCTTTCTGGAGAGCACAGATACGCAGTATTTT | 17 | NA | TRBJ2-3 | TRBV28 | NA
CASRDPGSYEQYF | TGTGCCAGCAGGGATCCGGGCTCCTACGAGCAGTACTTC | 13 | NA | TRBJ2-7 | TRBV7-9 | NA
CASSRDARTTNEKLFF | TGCGCCAGCAGTAGGGACGCTCGAACAACTAATGAAAAACTGTTTTTT | 16 | few | TRBJ1-4 | TRBV5-1 | NA
CSAISGDYNEQFF | TGCAGTGCCATCTCGGGAGACTACAATGAGCAGTTCTTC | 13 | many | TRBJ2-1 | TRBV20-1 | NA
CASSYMGQGSGNTIYF | TGTGCCAGCAGTTACATGGGACAGGGCTCTGGAAACACCATATATTTT | 16 | few | TRBJ1-3 | TRBV6-5 | TRBD1
CSATGLLNRGGSGNTIYF | TGCAGTGCTACGGGCCTCCTTAACAGGGGAGGATCAGGAAACACCATATATTTT | 18 | many | TRBJ1-3 | TRBV20-1 | TRBD1
CASSFLAGGPGTDTQYF | TGTGCCAGCAGCTTCCTAGCGGGAGGGCCCGGCACAGATACGCAGTATTTT | 17 | NA | TRBJ2-3 | TRBV12-3/TRBV12-4 | TRBD2
CASSRPDRLNTGELFF | TGTGCCAGCAGCCGCCCAGACAGGCTGAACACCGGGGAGCTGTTTTTT | 16 | NA | TRBJ2-2 | TRBV6-5 | NA
CATSTRTKTYEQYF | TGTGCCACCAGTACTAGAACGAAGACCTACGAGCAGTACTTC | 14 | NA | TRBJ2-7 | TRBV15 | NA
CSASGGAANQPQHF | TGCAGTGCTAGTGGAGGGGCTGCAAATCAGCCCCAGCATTTT | 14 | NA | TRBJ1-5 | TRBV20-1 | NA
CASTENREGNQPQHF | TGTGCCAGCACCGAGAACCGGGAGGGCAATCAGCCCCAGCATTTT | 15 | many | TRBJ1-5 | TRBV6-1 | NA
CASSLHGADTGELFF | TGTGCCAGCAGCTTACACGGGGCCGACACCGGGGAGCTGTTTTTT | 15 | few | TRBJ2-2 | TRBV7-9 | NA
CASSPLLRAHYGYTF | TGTGCCAGCAGTCCACTTTTAAGAGCTCACTATGGCTACACCTTC | 15 | many | TRBJ1-2 | TRBV27 | NA
CASSFTTRDYEQFF | TGTGCCAGCAGCTTTACCACAAGGGACTATGAGCAGTTCTTC | 14 | few | TRBJ2-1 | TRBV5-6 | NA
CASSNAGRGMNTGELFF | TGTGCCAGTAGTAACGCCGGGAGGGGTATGAACACCGGGGAGCTGTTTTTT | 17 | few | TRBJ2-2 | TRBV19 | TRBD2
CASSENSRAKWLYF | TGTGCCAGCAGTGAAAATAGCCGGGCTAAATGGCTGTACTTC | 14 | NA | TRBJ2-7 | TRBV2 | NA
CASSAGDSLGEKLFF | TGTGCCAGCAGTGCCGGCGACAGCTTGGGTGAAAAACTGTTTTTT | 15 | NA | TRBJ1-4 | TRBV2 | NA